This T cell receptor beta chain comes out of a study of cytomegalovirus exposure and HLA in healthy donors. Findings and limits, study-wide: In vitro assays verified that three CMV-associated chains recognized CMV antigens specifically. Later, an analysis found that TCR clusters from the first cohort tended to co-occur in the roughly 130 validation repertoires.

The germline gives CDR1 SNHLY, CDR2 FYNNEI. The CDR3 sequence is 19 residues long. V shed 2 bases and J 1 base; nucleotides not matched to a gene: 10. Sequencing used immunoSEQ multiplex PCR; TCRdb keeps in-frame clones, though not all of them. This table has 150,000 to 200,000 clones, 85% to 90% appearing once. A word on this clone: The antigen is undetermined.

The approximately 120-subject validation cohort, separate from the approximately 670-subject first cohort, included the donors. The rearrangement joins TRBV2 to TRBJ2-3, with 12 nucleotides matching TRBD2. This clonotype was obtained from a woman aged 25 to 39 in good health and CMV-seronegative. The sequencing sample was made of PBMCs. CDR3 sequence: CASSERSGLAGGGTDTQYF. Written as DNA, the CDR3 is TGTGCCAGCAGTGAAAGGTCGGGGCTAGCGGGGGGGGGCACAGATACGCAGTATTTT. Full variable domain (outside the CDR3, taken from reference TRBV2 and TRBJ2-3): EPEVTQTPSHQVTQMGQEVILRCVPISNHLYFYWYRQILGQKVEFLVSFYNNEISEKSEIFDDQFSVERPDGSNFTLKIRSTKLEDSAMYFCASSERSGLAGGGTDTQYFGPGTRLTVL.